A single sample gave rise to the 28 T cell receptor beta chains below, sequenced in a study of T cells after yellow fever vaccination. TCRdb reprocessed the 5' RACE reads via MiXCR and lists one record per CDR3 protein. The data show just over 300,000 distinct CDR3 sequences, with approximately 3.9% seen just once and roughly a quarter held by the top ten. The input for sequencing was PBMCs, taken on the day of the yellow fever booster vaccination. The receptor set was obtained from a man in his late teens or twenties who received the YFV17D yellow fever vaccine.

This chain connects TRBV12-2 to TRBJ2-7; TRBD1 is the table's D call, not checked against the DNA. TRBV12-2 is given as a pseudogene. The CDR3 totals 17 residues. DNA for the CDR3: TGTGCAAGTCGACACCCAACCCGGGACAGGGGTACCTACGAGCAGTACTTC. This encodes CASRHPTRDRGTYEQYF.

The sample holds many counts of this clonotype. This chain connects TRBV4-3 to TRBJ1-1; D ambiguous. V lost 0 bases and J lost 0, with 11 bases in between. CDR1 and CDR2 (germline): LGHNA, YSLEER. This CDR3 is built from 16 residues. CDR3 protein: CASSQDQPSMNTEAFF. The CDR3 DNA reads as TGCGCCAGCAGCCAAGATCAGCCCTCGATGAACACTGAAGCTTTCTTT.

This clonotype was picked up a small number of times. The chain recombines TRBV19 with TRBJ1-6, with 11 bases aligning to TRBD1. Germline loops: CDR1 LNHDA, CDR2 SQIVND (reference sequence). The V gene end was trimmed by 7 bases and the J gene end by 8 bases; junction bases not matched to a gene: 4. CDR3 size: 14 residues. The CDR3 reads CASKRGQGDSPLHF. The CDR3, as DNA: TGTGCCAGTAAGAGGGGACAGGGGGATTCACCCCTCCACTTT.

The V and J genes are TRBV21-1 and TRBJ2-3; the table's D call, TRBD1, has no DNA check behind it. TRBV21-1 is flagged as a pseudogene. The CDR3 runs to 16 residues. The CDR3 DNA sequence: TGTGCCAGCAGCAAAGCCCTGGACAGTCACACAGATACGCAGTATTTT. It codes for CASSKALDSHTDTQYF.

This clonotype was seen at least ten times. The rearrangement uses TRBV28 and TRBJ1-4; D unclear. Trimming took 2 bases from V and 8 from J, leaving 12 bases between them. The length of the CDR3 is 14 residues. Germline V gives CDR1 MDHEN, CDR2 SYDVKM. CDR3 nucleotides: TGTGCCAGCAGTTTAGCTGGGAGTAGGGAAAAACTGTTTTTT. It encodes CASSLAGSREKLFF.

This clonotype was seen repeatedly, ten times or more. The rearrangement uses TRBV7-9 and TRBJ2-5, with TRBD2 as a possible D gene (5 bases). Trimming took off 11 bases at V and 5 bases at J, with 15 bases between the two ends. The germline V gene has CDR1 SEHNR and CDR2 FQNEAQ (reference sequence). The CDR3 is made up of 12 amino acids. In DNA form, the CDR3 reads TGTGCCGGATCTACAACGGGGGAGACCCAGTACTTC. It specifies CAGSTTGETQYF.

This clonotype appeared a few times. The gene calls are TRBV5-1 and TRBJ1-4, with D unresolved. Per germline, CDR1 SGHRS and CDR2 YFSETQ. Trimming took 4 bases from V and 4 from J, leaving 14 bases between them. CDR3 length: 15 amino acids. The CDR3 spells CASSARWALNEKLFF. CDR3 bases: TGCGCCAGCAGCGCACGTTGGGCCCTTAATGAAAAACTGTTTTTT.

This rearrangement joins TRBV10-3 to TRBJ1-3; a possible D gene is TRBD1 (6 bases). Germline-derived CDR1 and CDR2 are ENHRY and SYGVKD. The CDR3 consists of 13 residues. The V gene lost 11 bases and the J gene lost 4 bases, with 15 bases spanning the gap. CDR3 amino acids: CASRPRGGNTIYF. The CDR3 DNA sequence: TGTGCCTCTCGGCCCAGGGGCGGAAACACCATATATTTT.

This chain uses TRBV4-1 with TRBJ1-2, with D hard to call. Per germline, CDR1 MGHRA and CDR2 YSYEKL. V was shortened by 0 bases and J by 3 bases, with 11 bases between the two germline ends. The CDR3 covers 15 residues. CDR3 DNA sequence: TGCGCCAGCAGCCAAGATCCGGGCACTTACTATGGCTACACCTTC. As protein: CASSQDPGTYYGYTF.

This clonotype was detected many times. V and J are TRBV9 and TRBJ2-7; D remains ambiguous. Germline assignment: CDR1 SGDLS and CDR2 YYNGEE. The CDR3 loop spans 9 amino acids. The ends were cut back, 10 bases at V and 6 bases at J, with 8 bases in the middle. The CDR3 DNA reads as TGTGCCTCGGTTTCCGAGCAGTACGTC. Residues: CASVSEQYV.

This clonotype has a count of ten or more. The V and J genes are TRBV9 and TRBJ1-3, with D possibly TRBD1 on 6 matching bases. CDR3 length equals 17 residues. CDR1 is SGDLS and CDR2 is YYNGEE in the germline V gene. The ends were cut back, 3 bases at V and 3 bases at J, with 19 bases in the middle. CDR3 sequence reads: CASSEGGGRDIGNTIYF. CDR3 coding DNA: TGTGCCAGCAGCGAAGGGGGGGGACGCGATATTGGAAACACCATATATTTT. Filled out from reference TRBV9 and TRBJ1-3, the complete variable domain reads DSGVTQTPKHLITATGQRVTLRCSPRSGDLSVYWYQQSLDQGLQFLIQYYNGEERAKGNILERFSAQQFPDLHSELNLSSLELGDSALYFCASSEGGGRDIGNTIYFGEGSWLTVV.

This CDR3 reads CASSPLAGGFYNEQFF. Written as DNA, the CDR3 is TGTGCCAGCAGTCCTTTAGCGGGGGGATTCTACAATGAGCAGTTCTTC. J is TRBJ2-1 and V is TRBV6-5, with TRBD2 identical over 10 bases. Germline CDR1 reads MNHEY; CDR2 reads SVGAGI. V was pared by 5 bases and J by 3 bases, with 7 bases of the junction left unmatched. There are 16 residues in the CDR3.

This clonotype was seen only a few times. The rearrangement uses TRBV6-5 and TRBJ1-2; D may be TRBD1 (6 bases). The germline V gene has CDR1 MNHEY and CDR2 SVGAGI. V lost 3 bases, J lost 8 bases, and 13 bases lay in between. The length of the CDR3 is 13 residues. CDR3 sequence (DNA): TGTGCCAGCAGTTATCGGACAGACACAGGCTACACCTTC. Its protein product is CASSYRTDTGYTF.

The sample holds many counts of this clonotype. This sequence joins TRBV7-6 and TRBJ2-2; D is uncertain. Trimming removed 1 base at V and 0 bases at J, with 12 bases between. This CDR3 is built from 17 residues. The V gene's germline CDR1 is SGHVS and CDR2 FNYEAQ. The CDR3 bases are TGTGCCAGCAGCTTAGACAGTAACTTCGCGAACACCGGGGAGCTGTTTTTT. Translation gives CASSLDSNFANTGELFF.

This clonotype showed up many times. This chain links TRBV20-1 with TRBJ1-1; D is possibly TRBD1 (5 bases). The CDR3 totals 14 residues. The germline V gene has CDR1 DFQATT and CDR2 SNEGSKA (reference sequence). Between the trimmed V and J ends, which lost 0 bases and 1 base, there was a span of 9 bases. CDR3 coding DNA: TGCAGTGCTAGAGACCGACAGCCGAACACTGAAGCTTTCTTT. It encodes CSARDRQPNTEAFF.

This clonotype was picked up a small number of times. The rearrangement uses TRBV30 and TRBJ1-2; D unclear. Between the trimmed V and J ends, which lost 5 bases and 8 bases, there was a span of 12 bases. The CDR3 extends over 11 amino acids. From germline, CDR1 is GTSNPN and CDR2 SVGIG (reference sequence). As DNA, the CDR3 is TGTGCCTGGGCCCGTGGAGGAGGCTACACCTTC. Encoded protein: CAWARGGGYTF.

This clonotype was found a few times. This chain connects TRBV11-2 to TRBJ1-1; 11 nucleotides match TRBD1. Germline V gene lookup returns CDR1 SGHAT and CDR2 FQNNGV. V lost 2 bases and J lost 6; bases outside the gene matches: 2. There are 14 residues in the CDR3. CDR3 in amino acids: CASSLRTGGPEAFF. The CDR3 bases are TGTGCCAGCAGCTTAAGGACAGGGGGCCCTGAAGCTTTCTTT.

This clonotype was seen a few times. The chain uses TRBV6-5 and TRBJ1-6; D ambiguous. Germline-derived CDR1 and CDR2 are MNHEY and SVGAGI. The CDR3 is 17 amino acids. V lost 4 bases and J 10 bases, leaving 23 bases between the germline ends. This chain's CDR3 is CASSSLRPLKPGSPLHF. The CDR3 DNA reads TGTGCCAGCAGTTCCCTACGACCCCTAAAGCCGGGATCACCCCTCCACTTT.

This clonotype was counted ten times or more. In DNA, the CDR3 is TGTGCCAGCAGTGAAATTTTAGACAGTGGCTACACCTTC. This encodes CASSEILDSGYTF. The rearrangement joins TRBV2 to TRBJ1-2; maybe TRBD1 (5 bases). The CDR3 length is 13 residues. Trimming removed 2 bases at V and 7 bases at J, with 11 bases between. Germline V CDR1 and CDR2: SNHLY, FYNNEI.

There are a few counts of this clonotype. The V gene is TRBV20-1, the J gene TRBJ1-2; D gene uncertain. V lost 0 bases, J lost 7 bases, and 15 bases lay in between. The V gene's germline CDR1 is DFQATT and CDR2 SNEGSKA (reference sequence). The CDR3 loop spans 14 amino acids. The chain's CDR3 is CSARDRHVMSGYTF. Written as DNA, the CDR3 is TGCAGTGCTAGAGATCGGCACGTCATGAGTGGCTACACCTTC.

In this sample, this clonotype turned up many times. V usage is TRBV5-1 and J usage is TRBJ1-1, with D possibly being TRBD1 (5 bases). V shed 3 bases and J shed 9 bases, with 18 bases lying between them. CDR3 length equals 14 residues. Germline V gene data show CDR1 as SGHRS and CDR2 as YFSETQ. The CDR3 coding sequence is TGCGCCAGCAGCTCCCGATCTGACAGTCTCCAAGCTTTCTTT. The encoded protein is CASSSRSDSLQAFF. Complete variable domain (other parts from reference TRBV5-1 and TRBJ1-1): KAGVTQTPRYLIKTRGQQVTLSCSPISGHRSVSWYQQTPGQGLQFLFEYFSETQRNKGNFPGRFSGRQFSNSRSEMNVSTLELGDSALYLCASSSRSDSLQAFFGQGTRLTVV.

This clonotype was seen ten or more times. The chain combines TRBV7-9 with TRBJ2-1; D is unresolved. Germline V gene data show CDR1 as SEHNR and CDR2 as FQNEAQ (reference sequence). The germline V and J ends were trimmed by 5 bases and 3 bases, with 14 bases remaining between them. This CDR3 spans 15 amino acids. CDR3 sequence (DNA): TGTGCCAGCAGCCCCCACGGCGGCAGCTACAATGAGCAGTTCTTC. This codes for CASSPHGGSYNEQFF.

This rearrangement joins TRBV19 to TRBJ1-2; D is uncertain. Germline CDR1 is LNHDA and CDR2 is SQIVND (reference sequence). The CDR3 spans 14 residues. V lost 5 bases and J lost 3, with 13 bases in between. CDR3 sequence reads: CASSAVQRYYGYTF. CDR3 coding DNA: TGTGCCAGTAGTGCAGTCCAGAGGTACTATGGCTACACCTTC.

The sample holds a few counts of this clonotype. This chain joins TRBV7-9 and TRBJ1-2; D is possibly TRBD1 (6 bases). The CDR3 has 15 amino acids. The V gene lost 0 bases and the J gene lost 2 bases, with 10 bases spanning the gap. The germline CDR1 and CDR2 sequences are SEHNR and FQNEAQ (reference sequence). The DNA of the CDR3 is TGTGCCAGCAGCTTAGCTGCGGACAGAAACTATGGCTACACCTTC. Its protein product is CASSLAADRNYGYTF.

This clonotype was seen many times. The rearrangement uses TRBV13 and TRBJ2-3; 7 nucleotides agree with TRBD1. The CDR3 spans 13 residues. CDR1 and CDR2 (germline): PRHDT, FYEKMQ (reference sequence). V dropped 5 bases and J dropped 3; count of bases not matched to a gene: 2. In DNA, the CDR3 is TGTGCCAGCAGCCAACAGGGGACAGATACGCAGTATTTT. Translation gives CASSQQGTDTQYF.

This clonotype has a count of ten or more. DNA of the CDR3: TGTGCCAGCAGCCAAGACCCCCCCACAGATACGCAGTATTTT. Translating it yields CASSQDPPTDTQYF. V gene TRBV4-2 combines with J gene TRBJ2-3; D not resolved. Germline V gene lookup returns CDR1 LGHNA and CDR2 YNFKEQ. Trimming took 0 bases from V and 2 from J, leaving 6 bases between them. The CDR3 sequence is 14 residues long.

This clonotype was found many times. The V gene is TRBV29-1, the J gene TRBJ2-6, with 7 bases fitting TRBD1. There are 16 residues in the CDR3. V shed 4 bases, J shed 4 bases, and the junction held 10 bases outside the gene matches. The germline V gene encodes CDR1 SQVTM and CDR2 ANQGSEA. CDR3 residues: CSVGRTGVRGANVLTF. The CDR3 DNA follows: TGCAGCGTTGGTCGAACAGGGGTAAGGGGGGCCAACGTCCTGACTTTC.

Ten or more counts support this clonotype. This chain uses TRBV3-1 with TRBJ2-5, with D tentatively TRBD2 (6 bases). In germline, CDR1 is LGHDT, CDR2 YNNKEL (reference sequence). Trimming cost V 4 bases and J 7 bases, with 10 bases left between them. This CDR3 has 12 amino acids. This CDR3 is CASSRGEGTQYF. CDR3 nucleotides: TGTGCCAGCAGCCGGGGGGAAGGGACCCAGTACTTC.